These 16 T cell receptor beta chains were sequenced from one sample in a study of T cells in localized non-small cell lung cancer. The table came from immunoSEQ multiplex PCR; TCRdb's copy has only in-frame clones and leaves some out. The data hold 60,000 to 85,000 clones, with 86% observed a single time. The sample in question was peripheral blood, obtained before any cancer treatment. Every receptor here comes from a male donor aged 60 or over with stage III squamous cell lung carcinoma.

V gene TRBV10-1 combines with J gene TRBJ1-3, with 8 bases aligning to TRBD1. The CDR3 totals 15 residues. Unmatched junction bases numbered 15, after V lost 10 bases and J lost 7 bases. Germline V CDR1 and CDR2: WNHNN, SYGVQD (reference sequence). In nucleotides, the CDR3 is TGCGCCATTCCGACAGGGGCGCTTTATGGCAACACCATATATTTT. Its translation is CAIPTGALYGNTIYF.

The J gene is TRBJ1-5, the V gene TRBV19; D is possibly TRBD1 (5 bases). Trimming pared 4 bases from V and 10 bases from J, leaving 17 bases between. This CDR3 has 14 amino acids. Per the germline V gene, CDR1 is LNHDA and CDR2 is SQIVND (reference sequence). CDR3 sequence: CASSTYQVDSPQHF. CDR3 bases: TGTGCCAGTAGTACCTATCAGGTAGACAGTCCCCAGCATTTT.

V gene TRBV29-1 combines with J gene TRBJ2-2; no firm D call. The CDR3 sequence is 10 residues long. Trimming removed 5 bases at V and 7 bases at J, with 5 bases between. CDR1 and CDR2 from the germline V gene are SQVTM and ANQGSEA. The CDR3 region has the DNA TGCAGCGTTTATCTCGGGGAGCTGTTTTTT. Its protein product is CSVYLGELFF.

The chain is built from TRBV5-4 and TRBJ1-2; the D gene is possibly TRBD1 (6 bases). Trimming removed 4 bases from V and 5 bases from J, with 12 bases in between. The CDR3 length is 13 residues. Germline V gene lookup returns CDR1 SGHNT and CDR2 YYREEE (reference sequence). CDR3 protein: CASSHPDRYGYTF. CDR3 DNA: TGTGCCAGCAGCCACCCGGACAGATATGGCTACACCTTC. Full variable domain (outside the CDR3, taken from reference TRBV5-4 and TRBJ1-2): ETGVTQSPTHLIKTRGQQVTLRCSSQSGHNTVSWYQQALGQGPQFIFQYYREEENGRGNFPPRFSGLQFPNYSSELNVNALELDDSALYLCASSHPDRYGYTFGSGTRLTVV.

This clone was observed once. The V call is TRBV11-3, the J call TRBJ2-2; no reliable D call. V shed 4 bases and J shed 6 bases, with 15 bases lying between them. The CDR3 is 15 residues long. Germline lookup yields CDR1 SGHNT and CDR2 YENEEA. CDR3 coding DNA: TGTGCCAGCAGCTCTAGTCATATCGGGTCCGGGGAGCTGTTTTTT. Its translation: CASSSSHIGSGELFF.

This clone was seen more than once but under ten times. The chain is built from TRBV6-1 and TRBJ2-5; the D gene is possibly TRBD2 (7 bases). Germline values: CDR1 MNHNS, CDR2 SASEGT. The CDR3 length is 15 residues. V lost 2 bases to trimming and J lost 2 bases, with 12 bases between them. This CDR3 reads CASSEWAGAQETQYF. CDR3 nucleotide sequence: TGTGCCAGCAGTGAATGGGCGGGGGCTCAAGAGACCCAGTACTTC.

The genes are TRBV30 and TRBJ2-5; the D is unclear. V lost 1 base to trimming and J lost 7 bases, with 7 bases between them. Germline CDR1 is GTSNPN and CDR2 is SVGIG (reference sequence). The CDR3 is made up of 11 amino acids. CDR3 loop: CAWSATGTQYF. DNA of the CDR3: TGTGCCTGGAGTGCCACTGGGACCCAGTACTTC.

This rearrangement joins TRBV7-2 to TRBJ1-2, with 8 bases that match TRBD1. The CDR3 is made up of 14 amino acids. Germline V gene data show CDR1 as SGHTA and CDR2 as FQGNSA. V shed 1 base and J 7 bases; nucleotides not matched to a gene: 5. CDR3 sequence: CASSLDRGWSGYTF. The CDR3 DNA sequence: TGTGCCAGCAGCTTAGACAGGGGGTGGAGTGGCTACACCTTC.

The J gene is TRBJ2-7, the V gene TRBV6-6; tentative D call: TRBD1 (5 bases). From germline, CDR1 is MNHNY and CDR2 SVGAGI (reference sequence). The V end lost 6 bases, the J end lost 2 bases, and 8 bases lay between the germline ends. This CDR3 is 12 amino acids long. CDR3 residues: CASSRVAYEQYF. The DNA of the CDR3 is TGTGCCAGCAGCAGGGTGGCCTACGAGCAGTACTTC.

V and J are TRBV28 and TRBJ1-4; the match to TRBD1 covers 7 bases. CDR3 size: 13 residues. The junction had 6 bases not matched to a gene; V was cut back by 7 bases and J by 7 bases. Per germline, CDR1 MDHEN and CDR2 SYDVKM. CDR3 DNA: TGTGCCAGCAAAGACAGGGTAGTTGAAAAACTGTTTTTT. Protein product: CASKDRVVEKLFF.

This CDR3 reads CASSARVGGSYNEQFF. CDR3 nucleotides: TGCGCCAGCAGCGCGAGGGTCGGGGGGAGTTACAATGAGCAGTTCTTC. V gene TRBV10-1 combines with J gene TRBJ2-1; 7 nucleotides match TRBD2. Unmatched junction bases numbered 12, after V lost 6 bases and J lost 4 bases. Looked up from germline, CDR1 is WNHNN and CDR2 is SYGVQD (reference sequence). This CDR3 spans 16 amino acids.

The V gene is TRBV7-8, the J gene TRBJ2-3, with D perhaps being TRBD1 or TRBD2 (5 bases each). Per germline, CDR1 SGHVS and CDR2 FQNEAQ. The CDR3 has 17 residues. The V gene lost 5 bases and the J gene lost 6 bases, with 24 bases spanning the gap. The CDR3 reads CASSILVGDRAVDTQYF. DNA of the CDR3: TGTGCCAGCAGCATCTTAGTGGGTGACAGAGCGGTGGATACGCAGTATTTT.

This chain uses TRBV19 with TRBJ2-1; possible D gene TRBD1, 7 bases. The germline V gene has CDR1 LNHDA and CDR2 SQIVND (reference sequence). The V gene lost 7 bases and the J gene lost 0 bases, with 13 bases spanning the gap. This CDR3 is built from 15 residues. The CDR3, as DNA: TGTGCCAGTAAATGGAGGGGGCCCTCCTACAATGAGCAGTTCTTC. Translating gives CASKWRGPSYNEQFF.

This clone has just a few counts. In DNA, the CDR3 is TGTGCCAGCAGTCGACTAGGGGAAAATAACATTCAGTACTTC. Translation gives CASSRLGENNIQYF. V gene TRBV7-9 combines with J gene TRBJ2-4, with D tentatively TRBD2 (6 bases). V dropped 6 bases and J dropped 7 bases, with 16 bases sitting between them. Germline values: CDR1 SEHNR, CDR2 FQNEAQ (reference sequence). The CDR3 runs to 14 residues.

CDR3 in amino acids: CASSEARASGANVLTF. Here the CDR3 DNA reads TGTGCCAGCAGTGAAGCTCGAGCATCTGGGGCCAACGTCCTGACTTTC. V and J are TRBV6-1 and TRBJ2-6; no clear D. CDR3 length: 16 amino acids. V lost 0 bases and J 1 base, leaving 7 bases between the germline ends. Per the germline V gene, CDR1 is MNHNS and CDR2 is SASEGT.

This clone was seen a single time. The chain has TRBV28 and TRBJ2-5, with TRBD2 identical over 9 bases. The CDR3 loop spans 13 amino acids. Germline V gives CDR1 MDHEN, CDR2 SYDVKM. V trimming: 7 bases; J trimming: 3 bases; junction bases outside the gene matches: 3. The CDR3 nucleotides are TGTGCCAGCACCGGCGGGGGGGAAGAGACCCAGTACTTC. Translation gives CASTGGGEETQYF. Full variable domain (rest looked up from reference TRBV28 and TRBJ2-5): DVKVTQSSRYLVKRTGEKVFLECVQDMDHENMFWYRQDPGLGLRLIYFSYDVKMKEKGDIPEGYSVSREKKERFSLILESASTNQTSMYLCASTGGGEETQYFGPGTRLLVL.